These 23 T cell receptor beta chains were all obtained from the same sample, sequenced in a study of blood T cell repertoires in COVID-19. The data were produced by immunoSEQ multiplex PCR, yet TCRdb's version contains in-frame clones alone and is incomplete. The table shows 100,000 or so clones, with 70% to 90% occurring only once. Sequences were obtained from PBMCs or T cells enriched from blood (not recorded which). The source of these receptors is a woman aged 50 to 60 who had recovered from COVID-19.

This sequence joins TRBV12-3 or TRBV12-4 and TRBJ1-1; D unclear. Trimming removed 3 bases from V and 7 bases from J, with 9 bases in between. The CDR3 is 12 amino acids. The CDR3 nucleotides are TGTGCCAGCAGTTTCTCCGGGGATGAAGCTTTCTTT. Translated, it gives CASSFSGDEAFF.

This clone was seen only a few times. The chain uses TRBV5-1 and TRBJ1-2; D perhaps matches TRBD1 (5 bases). V lost 4 bases and J 4 bases, leaving 14 bases between the germline ends. Germline CDR1 SGHRS, CDR2 YFSETQ. CDR3 length: 14 amino acids. This chain's CDR3 is CASSLQGFGYGYTF. CDR3 DNA sequence: TGCGCCAGCAGCCTCCAGGGTTTCGGCTATGGCTACACCTTC.

This chain joins TRBV10-3 and TRBJ1-5; a possible D gene is TRBD1 (5 bases). CDR1 is ENHRY, CDR2 SYGVKD, per germline. The V gene lost 6 bases and the J gene lost 15 bases, with 21 bases spanning the gap. There are 13 residues in the CDR3. The CDR3 is CAIRGGFGRQRHF. The CDR3 DNA is TGTGCCATCAGGGGGGGGTTCGGGAGGCAGCGGCATTTT.

The genes are TRBV1 and TRBJ2-1; the D call TRBD2 from the table was never checked on the DNA. TRBV1 is recorded as a pseudogene. The CDR3 consists of 15 residues. The CDR3 coding sequence is TGCACCAGCACCCTCGTTGGCGGGGATTACAATGAGCAGTTCTTC. It yields the protein CTSTLVGGDYNEQFF.

The V and J genes are TRBV30 and TRBJ2-5; possible D gene TRBD1, 6 bases. The CDR3 contains 13 residues. CDR1 and CDR2 (germline): GTSNPN, SVGIG (reference sequence). V gave up 2 bases and J gave up 4 bases, with 11 bases separating them. CDR3 bases: TGTGCCTGGAGTAGAGGGGGATTAGAGACCCAGTACTTC. Translated, it gives CAWSRGGLETQYF.

The chain is built from TRBV27 and TRBJ1-6; TRBD1 matches at 9 bases. Germline-derived CDR1 and CDR2 are MNHEY and SMNVEV (reference sequence). V lost 5 bases, J lost 3 bases, and 14 bases stayed unmatched. This CDR3 has 19 amino acids. Here the CDR3 reads CASSRTGGPGRYYNSPLHF. The CDR3 DNA reads TGTGCCAGCAGTCGAACAGGGGGCCCCGGACGTTACTATAATTCACCCCTCCACTTT.

V usage is TRBV10-3 and J usage is TRBJ2-3; tentative D call: TRBD2 (6 bases). Germline lookup yields CDR1 ENHRY and CDR2 SYGVKD. Trimming took off 7 bases at V and 3 bases at J, with 11 bases between the two ends. CDR3 length: 13 residues. Written as DNA, the CDR3 is TGTGCCATCAAGGTTGCGGGGACAGATACGCAGTATTTT. It yields the protein CAIKVAGTDTQYF.

The chain uses TRBV7-3 and TRBJ2-1; 9 bases map to TRBD2. Germline values: CDR1 SGHTA, CDR2 FQGTGA. The CDR3 is 15 residues long. After removal of 2 bases from V and 4 bases from J, the junction contained 3 bases not matched to a gene. CDR3 region: CASSLLAGLYNEQFF. CDR3 sequence (DNA): TGTGCCAGCAGCTTACTAGCGGGGTTATACAATGAGCAGTTCTTC.

This clone appeared once. This rearrangement joins TRBV2 to TRBJ2-3; D gene ambiguous. Germline V gene sequence: CDR1 SNHLY, CDR2 FYNNEI. This CDR3 comprises 14 residues. The V end was cut by 3 bases, the J end by 2 bases, with 9 bases between. The CDR3 here is CASSDRRNTDTQYF. The CDR3 DNA reads TGTGCCAGCAGTGATAGGAGAAACACAGATACGCAGTATTTT. Variable domain in full (rest from reference TRBV2 and TRBJ2-3): EPEVTQTPSHQVTQMGQEVILRCVPISNHLYFYWYRQILGQKVEFLVSFYNNEISEKSEIFDDQFSVERPDGSNFTLKIRSTKLEDSAMYFCASSDRRNTDTQYFGPGTRLTVL.

The chain carries TRBV27 and TRBJ2-2; possible D gene TRBD1, 5 bases. CDR1 MNHEY and CDR2 SMNVEV come from the germline V gene (reference sequence). The CDR3 loop spans 15 amino acids. Trimming removed 6 bases from V and 6 bases from J, with 17 bases in between. The CDR3 region has the DNA TGTGCCAGCAGGTCAGGGTGGGCACCCCCCGGGGAGCTGTTTTTT. Residues: CASRSGWAPPGELFF.

The chain links TRBV28 to TRBJ2-6; D ambiguous. The CDR3 spans 13 residues. V dropped 7 bases and J dropped 2 bases, with 6 bases sitting between them. Germline loops: CDR1 MDHEN, CDR2 SYDVKM. The CDR3 bases are TGTGCCAGCACGCCGGCTGGGGCCAACGTCCTGACTTTC. Protein: CASTPAGANVLTF. Complete variable domain (other parts from reference TRBV28 and TRBJ2-6): DVKVTQSSRYLVKRTGEKVFLECVQDMDHENMFWYRQDPGLGLRLIYFSYDVKMKEKGDIPEGYSVSREKKERFSLILESASTNQTSMYLCASTPAGANVLTFGAGSRLTVL.

This clone was counted once. V usage is TRBV24-1 and J usage is TRBJ2-1, with 9 bases matching TRBD2. The V gene end was trimmed by 4 bases and the J gene end by 8 bases; junction bases not matched to a gene: 8. The CDR3 runs to 15 residues. Germline lookup yields CDR1 KGHDR and CDR2 SFDVKD. DNA of the CDR3: TGTGCCACCAGTGAACAAGGGACTAGCAACGATGAGCAGTTCTTC. This sequence encodes CATSEQGTSNDEQFF.

This rearrangement joins TRBV20-1 to TRBJ2-3, with D possibly being TRBD2 (6 bases). Trimming took 3 bases from V and 5 from J, leaving 21 bases between them. The CDR3 has 16 residues. Per the germline V gene, CDR1 is DFQATT and CDR2 is SNEGSKA (reference sequence). DNA for the CDR3: TGCAGTGCTAGTGACTTACCGGGAGATTCGGGAGATACGCAGTATTTT. This codes for CSASDLPGDSGDTQYF.

This chain connects TRBV9 to TRBJ2-3; 10 nucleotides line up with TRBD2. Looked up from germline, CDR1 is SGDLS and CDR2 is YYNGEE. The V and J ends lost 2 bases and 3 bases, in that order; junction bases with no gene match: 9. There are 17 residues in the CDR3. The CDR3 here is CASSVVLAGTRTDTQYF. CDR3 in DNA: TGTGCCAGCAGCGTGGTACTAGCGGGGACGAGAACAGATACGCAGTATTTT.

The chain employs TRBV5-8 and TRBJ1-2; TRBD1 is a possible D gene (6 bases). V lost 1 base to trimming and J lost 3 bases, with 13 bases between them. CDR1 SGHTS and CDR2 YDEGEE come from the germline V gene. The CDR3 extends over 15 amino acids. CDR3 nucleotides: TGTGCCAGCAGCTTGATTCAGGGGATTTACTATGGCTACACCTTC. Encoded protein: CASSLIQGIYYGYTF.

The chain combines TRBV7-3 with TRBJ2-2; the match to TRBD2 covers 9 bases. Germline CDR1 and CDR2: SGHTA and FQGTGA. V shed 5 bases, J shed 0 bases, and the junction held 4 bases outside the gene matches. The CDR3 sequence is 16 residues long. Here the CDR3 reads CASSLVAGANTGELFF. CDR3 nucleotides: TGTGCCAGCAGCCTCGTAGCGGGAGCGAACACCGGGGAGCTGTTTTTT.

This chain joins TRBV6-5 and TRBJ2-7, with 8 bases that match TRBD1. The CDR3 has 15 residues. Looked up from germline, CDR1 is MNHEY and CDR2 is SVGAGI. V dropped 6 bases and J dropped 5; count of bases not matched to a gene: 12. CDR3 region: CASRSTGQVLHEQYF. CDR3 DNA sequence: TGTGCCAGCAGGTCGACGGGACAGGTGCTTCACGAGCAGTACTTC.

V is TRBV3-1 (or the pseudogene TRBV3-2) and J is TRBJ2-1; 9 bases match TRBD2. The CDR3 is made up of 12 amino acids. The V gene's germline CDR1 is LGHDT and CDR2 YNNKEL (reference sequence). Germline trimming cut 5 bases from V and 10 bases from J; bases unmatched to any gene: 3. CDR3 in DNA: TGTGCCAGCAGCTTCGCGGGAGGGGAGCAGTTCTTC. Its protein is CASSFAGGEQFF.

The genes are TRBV6-1 and TRBJ2-7; D remains unclear. Trimming shortened V by 1 base and J by 3 bases, and 10 bases separated the two germline ends. The CDR3 runs 14 residues. The germline V gene has CDR1 MNHNS and CDR2 SASEGT. CDR3 nucleotides: TGTGCCAGCAGTGAAGGTGTCCCTTTCTACGAGCAGTACTTC. This gives the protein CASSEGVPFYEQYF.

This clone has a handful of counts. The chain has TRBV19 and TRBJ2-5; TRBD2 matches 11 bases. CDR1 is LNHDA and CDR2 is SQIVND in the germline V gene (reference sequence). This CDR3 contains 16 residues. V was clipped by 5 bases and J by 4 bases; unmatched bases: 9. In DNA form, the CDR3 reads TGTGCCAGTAGTCCCTTAGCGGGAGGGCCAGGAGAGACCCAGTACTTC. Translated, it gives CASSPLAGGPGETQYF.

The gene calls are TRBV27 and TRBJ2-3, with D hard to call. V lost 4 bases and J 2 bases, leaving 4 bases between the germline ends. Germline V CDR1 and CDR2: MNHEY, SMNVEV (reference sequence). The CDR3 has 12 amino acids. CDR3: CASSSNTDTQYF. DNA for the CDR3: TGTGCCAGCAGTTCCAACACAGATACGCAGTATTTT.

This clone was seen more than once but under ten times. This chain connects TRBV28 to TRBJ1-4; 12 positions agree with TRBD1. The CDR3 extends over 15 amino acids. V dropped 4 bases and J dropped 8; count of bases not matched to a gene: 5. Germline CDR1 is MDHEN and CDR2 is SYDVKM. CDR3 residues: CASSYPGQGAEKLFF. The CDR3, as DNA: TGTGCCAGCAGTTACCCGGGACAGGGGGCGGAAAAACTGTTTTTT.

This clone was detected only once. J is TRBJ2-1 and V is TRBV5-4, with a possible D match to TRBD2 (6 bases). Trimming took off 4 bases at V and 2 bases at J, with 16 bases between the two ends. Germline values: CDR1 SGHNT, CDR2 YYREEE (reference sequence). The CDR3 has 16 residues. The CDR3 DNA reads as TGTGCCAGCAGCCACGGGGGAGCCGACCCCTACAATGAGCAGTTCTTC. Translated, it gives CASSHGGADPYNEQFF.